This TCR beta chain was sequenced for a study of PD-1 blockade in classical Hodgkin lymphoma. This CDR3 is built from 14 residues. Germline CDR1 reads SGHRS; CDR2 reads YFSETQ. V lost 4 bases to trimming and J lost 4 bases; unmatched junction nucleotides: 7. Clones were sequenced by immunoSEQ multiplex PCR, and TCRdb holds only the in-frame ones, with some missing. Of 70,000 or so clones listed, roughly 91% are singletons. There was relapse after autologous stem cell transplantation in every patient, and there was variation in brentuximab vedotin exposure. This specimen consisted of peripheral blood mononuclear cells (PBMCs), obtained at baseline. This clonotype originated in a human donor with classical Hodgkin lymphoma. The chain carries TRBV5-1 and TRBJ2-7; 8 nucleotides line up with TRBD1. The CDR3 loop reads CASSRGQGEYEQYF. The CDR3 nucleotides are TGCGCCAGCAGCCGCGGACAGGGAGAATACGAGCAGTACTTC.